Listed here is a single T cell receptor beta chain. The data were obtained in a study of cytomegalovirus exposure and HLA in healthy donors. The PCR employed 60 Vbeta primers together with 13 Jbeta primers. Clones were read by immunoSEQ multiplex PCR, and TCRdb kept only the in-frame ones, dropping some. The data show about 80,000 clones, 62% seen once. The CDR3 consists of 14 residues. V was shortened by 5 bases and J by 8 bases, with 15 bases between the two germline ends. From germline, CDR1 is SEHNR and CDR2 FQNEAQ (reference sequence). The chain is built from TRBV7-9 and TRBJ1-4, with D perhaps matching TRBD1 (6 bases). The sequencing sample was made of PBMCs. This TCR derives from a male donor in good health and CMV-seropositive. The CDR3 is CASSPQGQAEKLFF. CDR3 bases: TGTGCCAGCAGCCCTCAGGGGCAGGCGGAAAAACTGTTTTTT.